The source of this T cell receptor (beta chain) is a study of CD8 T cells in ankylosing spondylitis. Study-level results: Disease-linked clones were reportedly significantly enriched in matched ankylosing spondylitis synovial fluid. Earlier literature documents some of the motif variants in reactive arthritis synovial fluid and blood.

This clonotype was detected many times. Antigen specificity is unknown. With molecular barcodes, quantitative 5'-RACE was used to make the TCR beta libraries. TCRdb itself ran the 5' RACE reads through MiXCR, one entry per CDR3 protein. The table records 350,000 or so distinct CDR3 sequences, approximately 10% of them present only once. Germline values: CDR1 SGHRS, CDR2 YFSETQ. This CDR3 has 16 amino acids. V gave up 4 bases and J gave up 7 bases; unmatched junction bases: 6. The sequenced sample was blood, either unsorted or a sorted T cell fraction (not recorded which). This clonotype originated in a female donor with ankylosing spondylitis or in good health (not recorded which). J is TRBJ2-1 and V is TRBV5-1; TRBD2 aligns across 15 bases. CDR3 residues: CASSPGLAGGRNEQFF. For the CDR3, the DNA is TGCGCCAGCAGCCCCGGACTAGCGGGGGGGCGAAATGAGCAGTTCTTC. The full variable domain, with the rest looked up from reference TRBV5-1 and TRBJ2-1, is KAGVTQTPRYLIKTRGQQVTLSCSPISGHRSVSWYQQTPGQGLQFLFEYFSETQRNKGNFPGRFSGRQFSNSRSEMNVSTLELGDSALYLCASSPGLAGGRNEQFFGPGTRLTVL.